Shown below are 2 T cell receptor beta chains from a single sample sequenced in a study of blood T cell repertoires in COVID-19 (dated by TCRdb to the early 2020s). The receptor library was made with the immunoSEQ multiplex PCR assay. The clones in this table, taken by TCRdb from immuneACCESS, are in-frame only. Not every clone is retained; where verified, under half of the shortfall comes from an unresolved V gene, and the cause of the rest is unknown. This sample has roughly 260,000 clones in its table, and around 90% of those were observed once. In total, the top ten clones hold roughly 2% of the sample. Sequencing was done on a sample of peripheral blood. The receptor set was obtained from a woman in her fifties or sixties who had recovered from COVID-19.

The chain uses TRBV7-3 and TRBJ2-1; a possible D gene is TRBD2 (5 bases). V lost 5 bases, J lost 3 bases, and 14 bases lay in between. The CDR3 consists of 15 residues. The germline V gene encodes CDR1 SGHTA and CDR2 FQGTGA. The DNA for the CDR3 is TGTGCCAGCAGCCCTACAGTTCGGGGCTACAATGAGCAGTTCTTC. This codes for CASSPTVRGYNEQFF.

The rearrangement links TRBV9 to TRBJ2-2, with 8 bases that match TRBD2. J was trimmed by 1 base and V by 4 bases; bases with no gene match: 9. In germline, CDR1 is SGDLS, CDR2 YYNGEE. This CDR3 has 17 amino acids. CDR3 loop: CASSSVRGEVNTGELFF. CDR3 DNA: TGTGCCAGCAGCTCCGTGCGGGGGGAAGTGAACACCGGGGAGCTGTTTTTT.